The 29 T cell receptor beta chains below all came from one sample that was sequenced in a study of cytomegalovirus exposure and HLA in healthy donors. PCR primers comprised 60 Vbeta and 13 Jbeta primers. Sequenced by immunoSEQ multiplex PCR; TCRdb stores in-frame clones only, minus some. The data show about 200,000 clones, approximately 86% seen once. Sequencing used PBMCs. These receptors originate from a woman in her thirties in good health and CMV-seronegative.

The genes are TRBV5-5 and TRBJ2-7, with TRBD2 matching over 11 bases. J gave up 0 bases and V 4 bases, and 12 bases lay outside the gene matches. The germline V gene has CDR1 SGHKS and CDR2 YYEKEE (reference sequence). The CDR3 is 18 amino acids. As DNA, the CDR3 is TGTGCCAGCAGCACCCTTAGCCTAGCGGGGGGCCTCTCCTACGAGCAGTACTTC. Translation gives CASSTLSLAGGLSYEQYF.

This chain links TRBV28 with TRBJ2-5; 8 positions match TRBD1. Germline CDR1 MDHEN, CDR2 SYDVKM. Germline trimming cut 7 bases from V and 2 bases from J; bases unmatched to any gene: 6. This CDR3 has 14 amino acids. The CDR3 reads CASTNRGLQETQYF. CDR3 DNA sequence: TGTGCCAGCACGAACAGGGGGTTGCAAGAGACCCAGTACTTC.

In DNA form, the CDR3 reads TGTGCCACCAGCAGATTAGTTGCAGGGACAGGGACTAGCGAGCAGTACTTC. Translating it yields CATSRLVAGTGTSEQYF. J is TRBJ2-7 and V is TRBV15, with D possibly being TRBD1 (9 bases). The germline CDR1 and CDR2 sequences are LNHNV and YYDKDF (reference sequence). Trimming removed 2 bases at V and 6 bases at J, with 23 bases between. The CDR3 runs to 17 residues.

CDR3 residues: CSVGVAGGAETQYF. CDR3 sequence (DNA): TGCAGCGTTGGGGTAGCGGGGGGGGCGGAGACCCAGTACTTC. This chain uses TRBV29-1 with TRBJ2-5; TRBD2 matches at 11 bases. The J segment lost 5 bases and the V segment lost 4 bases, leaving 6 bases of the junction unmatched. CDR1 and CDR2 from the germline V gene are SQVTM and ANQGSEA. CDR3 length: 14 amino acids.

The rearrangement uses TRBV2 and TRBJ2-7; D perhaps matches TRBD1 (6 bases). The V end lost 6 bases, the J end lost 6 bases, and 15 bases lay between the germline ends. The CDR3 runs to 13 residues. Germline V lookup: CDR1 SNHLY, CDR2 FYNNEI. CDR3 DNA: TGTGCCAGCAGGGCCTCAGGGGTCGGCGAGCAGTACTTC. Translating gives CASRASGVGEQYF.

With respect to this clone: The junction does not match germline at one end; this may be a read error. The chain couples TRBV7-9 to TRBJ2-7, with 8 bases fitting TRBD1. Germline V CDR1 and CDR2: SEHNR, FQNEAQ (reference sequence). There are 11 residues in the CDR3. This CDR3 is CSSSPTDRAYF. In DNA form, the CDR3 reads TGTTCCAGCAGCCCAACGGACAGGGCGTACTTC.

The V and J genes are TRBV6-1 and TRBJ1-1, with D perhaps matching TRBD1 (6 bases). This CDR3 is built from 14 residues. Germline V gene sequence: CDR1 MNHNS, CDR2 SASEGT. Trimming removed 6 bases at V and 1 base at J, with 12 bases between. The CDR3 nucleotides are TGTGCCAGCAGGCCACAGGGCCGGAACACTGAAGCTTTCTTT. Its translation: CASRPQGRNTEAFF.

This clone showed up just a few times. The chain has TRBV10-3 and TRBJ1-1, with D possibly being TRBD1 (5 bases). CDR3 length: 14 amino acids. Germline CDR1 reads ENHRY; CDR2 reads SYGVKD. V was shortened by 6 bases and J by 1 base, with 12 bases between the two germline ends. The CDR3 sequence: CAIRPTATNTEAFF. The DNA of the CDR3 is TGTGCCATCAGACCGACAGCTACGAACACTGAAGCTTTCTTT.

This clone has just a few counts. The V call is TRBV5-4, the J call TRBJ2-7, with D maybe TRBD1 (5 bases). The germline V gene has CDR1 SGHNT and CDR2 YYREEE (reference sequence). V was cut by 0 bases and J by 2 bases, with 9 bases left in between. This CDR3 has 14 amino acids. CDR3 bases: TGTGCCAGCAGCTTGGGATCAGGGACCTACGAGCAGTACTTC. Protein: CASSLGSGTYEQYF.

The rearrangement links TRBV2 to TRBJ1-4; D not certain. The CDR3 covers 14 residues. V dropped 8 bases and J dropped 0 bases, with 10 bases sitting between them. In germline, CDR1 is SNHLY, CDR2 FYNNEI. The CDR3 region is CASGRLATNEKLFF. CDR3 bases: TGTGCCAGCGGCAGACTTGCAACTAATGAAAAACTGTTTTTT.

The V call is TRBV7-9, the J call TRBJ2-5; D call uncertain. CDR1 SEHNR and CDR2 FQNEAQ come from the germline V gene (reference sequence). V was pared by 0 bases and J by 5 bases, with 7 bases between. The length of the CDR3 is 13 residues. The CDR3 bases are TGTGCCAGCAGCTTAGCGCACGAGGAGACCCAGTACTTC. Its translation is CASSLAHEETQYF.

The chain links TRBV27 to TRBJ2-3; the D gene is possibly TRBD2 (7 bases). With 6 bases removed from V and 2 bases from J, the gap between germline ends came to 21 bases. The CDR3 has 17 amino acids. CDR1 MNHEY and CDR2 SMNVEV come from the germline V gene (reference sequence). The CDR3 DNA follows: TGTGCCAGCAGCTGGACGGTTGGGGGGGCGGTCACAGATACGCAGTATTTT. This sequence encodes CASSWTVGGAVTDTQYF.

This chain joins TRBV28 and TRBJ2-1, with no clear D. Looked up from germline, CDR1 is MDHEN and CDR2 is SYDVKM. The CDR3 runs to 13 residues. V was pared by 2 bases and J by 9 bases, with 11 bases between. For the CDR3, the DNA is TGTGCCAGCAGTTTAGGTAGCTGGGTTGAGCAGTTCTTC. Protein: CASSLGSWVEQFF. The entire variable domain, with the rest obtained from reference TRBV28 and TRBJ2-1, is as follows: DVKVTQSSRYLVKRTGEKVFLECVQDMDHENMFWYRQDPGLGLRLIYFSYDVKMKEKGDIPEGYSVSREKKERFSLILESASTNQTSMYLCASSLGSWVEQFFGPGTRLTVL.

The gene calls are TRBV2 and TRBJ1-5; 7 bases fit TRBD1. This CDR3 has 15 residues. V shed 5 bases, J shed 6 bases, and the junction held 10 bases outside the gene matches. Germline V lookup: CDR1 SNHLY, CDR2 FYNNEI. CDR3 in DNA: TGTGCCAGCAGTAAGGAAAGGGGGCTAGGTCAGCCCCAGCATTTT. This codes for CASSKERGLGQPQHF. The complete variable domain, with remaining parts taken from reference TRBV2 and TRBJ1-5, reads EPEVTQTPSHQVTQMGQEVILRCVPISNHLYFYWYRQILGQKVEFLVSFYNNEISEKSEIFDDQFSVERPDGSNFTLKIRSTKLEDSAMYFCASSKERGLGQPQHFGDGTRLSIL.

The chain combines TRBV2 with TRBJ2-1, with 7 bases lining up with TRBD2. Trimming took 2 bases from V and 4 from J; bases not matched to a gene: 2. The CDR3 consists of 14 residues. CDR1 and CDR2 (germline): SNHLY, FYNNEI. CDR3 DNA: TGTGCCAGCAGTGAACTAGCGGTTTACAATGAGCAGTTCTTC. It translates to CASSELAVYNEQFF.

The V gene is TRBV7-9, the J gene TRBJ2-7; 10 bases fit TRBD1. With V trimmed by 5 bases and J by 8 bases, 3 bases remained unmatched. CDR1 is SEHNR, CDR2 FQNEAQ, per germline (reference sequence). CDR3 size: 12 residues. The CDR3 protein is CASSKDRGQQYF. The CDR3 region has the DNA TGTGCCAGCAGCAAAGACAGGGGGCAGCAGTACTTC.

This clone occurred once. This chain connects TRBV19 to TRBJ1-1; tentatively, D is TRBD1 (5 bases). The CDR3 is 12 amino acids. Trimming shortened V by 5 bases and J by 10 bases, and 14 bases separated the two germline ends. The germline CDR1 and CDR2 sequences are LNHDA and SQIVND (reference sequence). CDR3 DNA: TGTGCCAGTAGTGAACACGGCGGGGGAGCTTTCTTT. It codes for CASSEHGGGAFF.

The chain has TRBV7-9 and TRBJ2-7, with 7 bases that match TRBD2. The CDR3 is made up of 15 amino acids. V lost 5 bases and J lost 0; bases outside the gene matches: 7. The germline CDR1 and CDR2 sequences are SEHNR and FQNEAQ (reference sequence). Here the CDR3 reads CASSAGTILSYEQYF. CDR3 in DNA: TGTGCCAGCAGCGCCGGGACTATCCTCTCCTACGAGCAGTACTTC.

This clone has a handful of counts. The DNA for the CDR3 is TGTGCCAGCAGCGGAGGGACAGGAGGGAGCTCCTACGAGCAGTACTTC. Amino acid sequence: CASSGGTGGSSYEQYF. The chain links TRBV5-6 to TRBJ2-7; TRBD1 agrees at 8 bases. CDR3 size: 16 residues. CDR1 and CDR2 from the germline V gene are SGHDT and YYEEEE. V gave up 4 bases and J gave up 0 bases; unmatched junction bases: 9.

The CDR3, as DNA: TGCAGCGTTGTAACTAGCGGGGTCGACAATGAGCAGTTCTTC. Its protein is CSVVTSGVDNEQFF. This sequence joins TRBV29-1 and TRBJ2-1; 10 nucleotides align to TRBD2. The CDR3 totals 14 residues. Germline assignment: CDR1 SQVTM and CDR2 ANQGSEA. The V segment lost 4 bases and the J segment 5 bases; nucleotides outside the gene matches: 5.

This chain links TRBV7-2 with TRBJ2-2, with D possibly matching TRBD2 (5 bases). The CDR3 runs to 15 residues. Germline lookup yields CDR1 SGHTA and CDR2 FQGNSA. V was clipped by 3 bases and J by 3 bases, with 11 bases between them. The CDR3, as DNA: TGTGCCAGCAGCTTTGAGGGAGCATACACCGGGGAGCTGTTTTTT. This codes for CASSFEGAYTGELFF. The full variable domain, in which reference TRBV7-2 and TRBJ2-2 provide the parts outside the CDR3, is GAGVSQSPSNKVTEKGKDVELRCDPISGHTALYWYRQSLGQGLEFLIYFQGNSAPDKSGLPSDRFSAERTGGSVSTLTIQRTQQEDSAVYLCASSFEGAYTGELFFGEGSRLTVL.

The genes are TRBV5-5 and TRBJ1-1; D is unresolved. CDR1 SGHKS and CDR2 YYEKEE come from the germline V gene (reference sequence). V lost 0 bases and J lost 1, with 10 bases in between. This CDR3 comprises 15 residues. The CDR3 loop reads CASSLGQARNTEAFF. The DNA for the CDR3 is TGTGCCAGCAGCTTGGGGCAGGCGCGGAACACTGAAGCTTTCTTT.

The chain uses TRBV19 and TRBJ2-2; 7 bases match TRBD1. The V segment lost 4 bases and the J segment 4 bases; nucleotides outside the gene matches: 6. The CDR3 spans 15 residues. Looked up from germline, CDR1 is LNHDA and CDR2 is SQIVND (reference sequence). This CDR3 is CASSRGGQSTGELFF. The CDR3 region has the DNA TGTGCCAGTAGTAGAGGGGGACAGAGCACCGGGGAGCTGTTTTTT.

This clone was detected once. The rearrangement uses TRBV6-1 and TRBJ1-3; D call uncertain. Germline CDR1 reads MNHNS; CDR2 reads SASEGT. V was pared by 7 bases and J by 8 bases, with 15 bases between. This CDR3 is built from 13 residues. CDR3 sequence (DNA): TGTGCCAGCACCCGAGAGACTCTATACACCATATATTTT. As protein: CASTRETLYTIYF.

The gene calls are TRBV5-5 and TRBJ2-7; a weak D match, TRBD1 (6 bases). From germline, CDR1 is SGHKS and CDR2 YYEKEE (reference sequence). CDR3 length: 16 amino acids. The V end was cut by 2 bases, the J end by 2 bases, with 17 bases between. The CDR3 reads CASSFRPTGNTYEQYF. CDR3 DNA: TGTGCCAGCAGCTTCCGCCCAACAGGGAATACCTACGAGCAGTACTTC.

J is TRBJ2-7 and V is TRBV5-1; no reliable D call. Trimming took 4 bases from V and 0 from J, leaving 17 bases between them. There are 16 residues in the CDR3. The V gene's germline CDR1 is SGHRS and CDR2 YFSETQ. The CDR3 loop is CASSRSVKSSSYEQYF. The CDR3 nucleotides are TGCGCCAGCAGCAGGAGCGTGAAATCGAGCTCCTACGAGCAGTACTTC.

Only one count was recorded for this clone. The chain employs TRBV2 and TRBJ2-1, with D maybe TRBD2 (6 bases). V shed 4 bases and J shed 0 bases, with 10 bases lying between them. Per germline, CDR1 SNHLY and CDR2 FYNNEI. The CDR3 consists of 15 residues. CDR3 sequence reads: CASSARGSSYNEQFF. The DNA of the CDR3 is TGTGCCAGCAGTGCTCGGGGGAGCTCCTACAATGAGCAGTTCTTC.

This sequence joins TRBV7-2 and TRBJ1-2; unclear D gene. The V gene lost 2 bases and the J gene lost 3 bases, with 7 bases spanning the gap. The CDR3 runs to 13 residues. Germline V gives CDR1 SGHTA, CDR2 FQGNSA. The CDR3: CASSLSVDYGYTF. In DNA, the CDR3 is TGTGCCAGCAGCTTATCCGTAGACTATGGCTACACCTTC.

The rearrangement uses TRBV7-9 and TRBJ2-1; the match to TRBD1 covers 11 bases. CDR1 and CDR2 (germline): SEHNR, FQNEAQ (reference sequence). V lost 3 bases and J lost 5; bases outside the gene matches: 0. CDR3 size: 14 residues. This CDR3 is CASSLDRGHNEQFF. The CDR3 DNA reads TGTGCCAGCAGCTTGGACAGGGGGCACAATGAGCAGTTCTTC.